The sequence of this TCR beta chain was determined in a study of beta chain features in type 1 diabetes. Researchers reported sorting CD4+ naive, central memory, regulatory and stem cell-like memory cells via CD45RO/CCR7/CD25/CD127/CD95/CD27. The whole isolated RNA underwent reverse transcription, so sequencing captured expressed TCRB transcripts. Deep immunoSEQ sequencing covered naive, central memory and regulatory T cell samples. The data were produced by immunoSEQ multiplex PCR, yet TCRdb's version contains in-frame clones alone and is incomplete. The sample lists 630,000 or so clones, over 12% occurring once. As for this clone: What it binds is not known.

This CDR3 is 14 amino acids long. Germline values: CDR1 SGHRS, CDR2 YFSETQ. V gave up 0 bases and J gave up 3 bases, with 10 bases separating them. Study observations and caveats: PCR might favor shorter templates, but any such skew would affect patients and controls equally. All four CD4+ subsets of Type 1 diabetes patients contained TCRB CDR3s that were moderately but significantly shorter. Lower insertion and higher deletion counts appeared at VDJ junctions in type 1 diabetes patients.

The receptor was derived from a man younger than 30 with type 1 diabetes. The chain uses TRBV5-1 and TRBJ2-7; D is possibly TRBD1 (5 bases). Sequenced sample: naive CD4+ T cells from blood. In DNA, the CDR3 is TGCGCCAGCAGCTTGGCCCCAGGGCACTACGAGCAGTACTTC. Translating it yields CASSLAPGHYEQYF.